This note documents a single T cell receptor beta chain sequence. The record originates from a study of control samples from healthy donors and cancer patients. Germline lookup yields CDR1 SGHTA and CDR2 FQGNSA. This CDR3 has 15 amino acids. V lost 3 bases to trimming and J lost 4 bases; unmatched junction nucleotides: 5. Method: immunoSEQ multiplex PCR; TCRdb's copy keeps in-frame clones and lacks some. This table holds about 170,000 clones, 90% to 95% found once. The chain carries TRBV7-2 and TRBJ2-3, with TRBD2 matching 9 bases. This receptor was obtained from a woman in her thirties in good health. Source material: blood. The CDR3 DNA sequence: TGTGCCAGCAGCTTCGCGGGGGGGCGGGCAGATACGCAGTATTTT. It yields the protein CASSFAGGRADTQYF.